The present T cell receptor (beta chain) was sequenced within a study of blood T cells in healthy people across ages. Study-wide results and limits: A greater number of naive CD4+ cells and higher diversity distinguished long-lived donors from aged donors.

On this clonotype itself: Its antigen remains unknown. The junction departs from germline at one end; a sequencing error may be responsible.

Sample-barcoded 5' priming and a J-beta primer mix drove a second PCR of about 7 to 11 cycles. Tags on each cDNA molecule came from a template-switch adaptor with 12 random nucleotides. TCRdb analysed the 5' RACE reads with MiXCR anew, one entry per CDR3 protein. The sample has approximately 1.5 million distinct CDR3 sequences; 30% to 40% are singletons. Germline V lookup: CDR1 DFQATT, CDR2 SNEGSKA (reference sequence). This CDR3 region has 15 residues. The origin of this receptor is a young woman in good health. V and J are TRBV20-1 and TRBJ1-2; TRBD1 agrees at 9 bases. Sequenced input: blood. The CDR3 nucleotides are TGCAGTGCTAGAGACCGCGGGACAGGGACCCATGGCCACACCTTC. Its translation: CSARDRGTGTHGHTF.